This entry features one T cell receptor beta chain sequence. The junction does not match germline at one end; this may be a read error. In each sample, at least 6 million PBMCs were isolated. Germline CDR1 and CDR2: MNHNY and SVGAGI (reference sequence). CDR3 size: 14 residues. These data belong to a study of blood T cells in healthy people across ages. Primed by a sample-barcoded 5' primer and a J-beta primer mix, a second PCR proceeded for about 6 to 11 cycles. Every cDNA was tagged by a template-switch adaptor with 12 random nucleotides. A single record per CDR3 protein comes from TCRdb applying MiXCR to the 5' RACE reads. In the table there are hundreds of thousands of distinct CDR3 sequences, more than 45% of which are singletons.

The sequenced sample was blood. The chain carries TRBV6-6 and TRBJ1-5; D is undetermined. This clonotype originated in an elderly woman in good health. The CDR3 spells CASSDSDDNQPQHF. The DNA of the CDR3 is TGTGCCAGCAGTGACTCGGACGACAATCAGCCCCAGCATTTT.